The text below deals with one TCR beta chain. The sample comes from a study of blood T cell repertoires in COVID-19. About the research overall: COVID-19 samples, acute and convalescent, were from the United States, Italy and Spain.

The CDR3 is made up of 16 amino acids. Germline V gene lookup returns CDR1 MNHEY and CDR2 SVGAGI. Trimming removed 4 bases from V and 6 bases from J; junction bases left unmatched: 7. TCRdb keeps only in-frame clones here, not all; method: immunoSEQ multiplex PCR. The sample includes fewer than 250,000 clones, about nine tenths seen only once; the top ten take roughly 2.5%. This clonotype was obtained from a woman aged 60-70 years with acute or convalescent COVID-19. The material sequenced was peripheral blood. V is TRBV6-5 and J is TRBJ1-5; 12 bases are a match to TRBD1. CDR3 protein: CASSSGTGGLGQPQHF. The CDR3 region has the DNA TGTGCCAGCAGTTCCGGGACAGGGGGCTTGGGTCAGCCCCAGCATTTT.